This TCR beta chain comes out of a study of blood T cell repertoires in COVID-19 (dated by TCRdb to about 2020). Describing the broader study: The collaborator samples originated in the United States, Italy and Spain and spanned the acute and convalescent phases of COVID-19. Deeply sampled blood TCRbeta repertoires from subjects exposed to, actively infected with, or recovered from COVID-19 were included in the dataset. HLA class I and class II types, where available, came from metadata supplied by the sample provider rather than from assay-based typing. A de-identified subject ID, COVID-19 status, age in years and sex were almost always included in the sample metadata. The repertoires were released in a freely available public database meant as a resource for research on the immune response to SARS-CoV-2. The prospective study material was composed of cDNA or gDNA derived from T cells, B-cell-depleted T cells, or PBMCs. The samples were drawn from the first 160 participants of the ongoing ImmuneRACE study and from under 1,500 subjects provided by 6 global collaborators.

Each collaborating institution followed its own protocols to collect whole blood in K2EDTA tubes. For TCRbeta analysis, collaborators shipped samples in one of three forms: frozen whole blood, isolated PBMCs, or DNA extracted from either of those sample types. On the study overall, not on this receptor specifically: The quantity of clinical and demographic metadata differed by source and by participant and was supplied without curation.

TCRbeta CDR3 regions were amplified from genomic DNA using the immunoSEQ Assay, a bias-controlled multiplex PCR. From the authors' description of their analysis: Within the assay, amplification of reference gene primers was used to estimate how many nucleated cells each sample contained. To quantify the absolute abundance of each unique TCRbeta CDR3 rearrangement, sequence reads were collapsed and filtered. For each sample, productive Simpson clonality was calculated by taking the square root of Simpson's diversity index across productive rearrangements. TCRdb took over this immuneACCESS table, retaining in-frame rearrangements with V and J assigned. Such tables are incomplete; in checked studies, under half of the missing clones stem from an unresolved V gene, and the remainder is unexplained. For V, J and clone size, that table is used; D and trimming come from the DNA. Here the sample has under 200,000 clones; over 60% occur a single time. Of the sample, roughly 8.3% falls within the top ten clones.

Compared with germline, V lacks 5 bases and J lacks 7 bases; bases without a gene match: 4. The CDR3 measures 12 amino acids from cysteine to phenylalanine. The CDR3 DNA has 36 bases and is translated from base 1. Details on this clone: Its antigen remains undetermined. The input lacks base qualities; no much larger clone sits a single base away.

The clonotype was recovered from a man between 60 and 75 years old with acute or convalescent COVID-19. Sequencing was performed on peripheral blood. Recombination linked TRBV12-3 or TRBV12-4 to TRBJ1-1, with 7 middle bases fitting TRBD1. Here is the DNA: TGTGCCAGCAGTCAAAGACAGGGTGAAGCTTTCTTT. Translated, it reads CASSQRQGEAFF.